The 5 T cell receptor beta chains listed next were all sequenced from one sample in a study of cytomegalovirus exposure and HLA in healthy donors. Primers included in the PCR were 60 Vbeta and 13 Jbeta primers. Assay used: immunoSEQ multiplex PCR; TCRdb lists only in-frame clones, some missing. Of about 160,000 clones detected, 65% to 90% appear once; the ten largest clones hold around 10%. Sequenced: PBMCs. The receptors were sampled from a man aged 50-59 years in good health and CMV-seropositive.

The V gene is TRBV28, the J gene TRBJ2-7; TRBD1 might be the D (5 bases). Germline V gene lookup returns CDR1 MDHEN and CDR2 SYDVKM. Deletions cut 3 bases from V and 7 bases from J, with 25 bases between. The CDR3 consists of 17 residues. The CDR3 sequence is CASSFMVLSGPVGEQYF. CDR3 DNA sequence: TGTGCCAGCAGTTTCATGGTTCTATCAGGGCCCGTGGGGGAGCAGTACTTC. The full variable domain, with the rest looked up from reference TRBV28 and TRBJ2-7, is DVKVTQSSRYLVKRTGEKVFLECVQDMDHENMFWYRQDPGLGLRLIYFSYDVKMKEKGDIPEGYSVSREKKERFSLILESASTNQTSMYLCASSFMVLSGPVGEQYFGPGTRLTVT.

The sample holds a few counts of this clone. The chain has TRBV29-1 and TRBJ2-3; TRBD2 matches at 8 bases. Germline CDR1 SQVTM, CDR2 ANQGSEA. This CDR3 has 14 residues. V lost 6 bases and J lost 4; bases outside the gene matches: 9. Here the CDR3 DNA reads TGCAGCGTGACCGGGACTAGTGAATCAGATACGCAGTATTTT. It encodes CSVTGTSESDTQYF.

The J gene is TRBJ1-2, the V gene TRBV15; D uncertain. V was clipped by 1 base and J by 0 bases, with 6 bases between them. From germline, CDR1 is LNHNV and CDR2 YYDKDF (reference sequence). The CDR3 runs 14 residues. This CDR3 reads CATSRGGANYGYTF. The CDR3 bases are TGTGCCACCAGCAGAGGGGGAGCTAACTATGGCTACACCTTC.

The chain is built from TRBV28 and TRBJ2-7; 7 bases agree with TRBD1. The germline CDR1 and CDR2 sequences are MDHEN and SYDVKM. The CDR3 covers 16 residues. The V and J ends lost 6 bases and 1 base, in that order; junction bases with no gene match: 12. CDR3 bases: TGTGCCAGCAGGGCCTACTACGGGACAGATTCCTACGAGCAGTACTTC. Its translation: CASRAYYGTDSYEQYF.

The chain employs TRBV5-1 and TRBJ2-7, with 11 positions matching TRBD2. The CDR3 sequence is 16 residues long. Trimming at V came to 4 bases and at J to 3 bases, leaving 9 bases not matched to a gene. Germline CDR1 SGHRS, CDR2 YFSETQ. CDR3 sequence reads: CASSEGTSGEIYEQYF. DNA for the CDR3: TGCGCCAGCAGCGAAGGGACTAGCGGAGAAATCTACGAGCAGTACTTC.